This is a list of T cell receptor beta chains from one sample in a study of long-term antiretroviral therapy in people with HIV. The table came from immunoSEQ multiplex PCR; TCRdb's copy has only in-frame clones and leaves some out. The data show fewer than 30,000 clones, with about 86% seen just once and around 5.3% held by the top ten. Here the sequenced sample was unsorted PBMCs, taken about 4.3 years after starting antiretroviral therapy. The origin of the receptors is a man aged 30 to 45 with HIV. CDR3s include the opening cysteine and the closing phenylalanine or tryptophan. Each record gives: clone size, V gene, J gene, D gene, CDR3 protein, CDR3 DNA. A D gene is named only where the DNA matches it firmly. A clone size is listed for some rows: how often the clone was seen (once, few, many), or a class if it is expanded.

once	TRBV4-2	TRBJ1-4	NA	CASSQDGAGDNEKLFF	TGTGCCAGCAGCCAAGATGGGGCAGGGGATAATGAAAAACTGTTTTTT
NA	TRBV13	TRBJ2-7	NA	CASSLGQGIYEQYF	TGTGCCAGCAGCTTAGGGCAGGGGATATACGAGCAGTACTTC
NA	TRBV18	TRBJ2-3	NA	CASSPDTDTQYF	TGTGCCAGCTCACCGGATACAGATACGCAGTATTTT
NA	TRBV6-5	TRBJ2-3	NA	CASSRGGPTDTQYF	TGTGCCAGCAGTCGCGGGGGCCCCACAGATACGCAGTATTTT
NA	TRBV7-9	TRBJ2-1	NA	CASSLPGQLNEQFF	TGTGCCAGCAGCCTACCCGGGCAGTTAAATGAGCAGTTCTTC
few	TRBV10-2	TRBJ1-6	NA	CASTDSYNSPLHF	TGCGCCAGCACTGACAGTTATAATTCACCCCTCCACTTT
NA	TRBV19	TRBJ2-3	TRBD1	CATQPGTGLDTQYF	TGTGCCACCCAACCCGGGACAGGGTTAGATACGCAGTATTTT
NA	TRBV7-9	TRBJ2-1	NA	CASSKSGPAEQFF	TGTGCCAGCAGCAAAAGCGGCCCAGCGGAGCAGTTCTTC
NA	TRBV15	TRBJ2-7	NA	CATSNSYEQYF	TGTGCCACCAGCAACTCCTACGAGCAGTACTTC
NA	TRBV27	TRBJ1-1	NA	CASSHKGAEAFF	TGTGCCAGCAGCCATAAGGGGGCTGAAGCTTTCTTT
NA	TRBV7-2	TRBJ2-3	TRBD2	CASSLSPLAGGPDTQYF	TGTGCCAGCAGCTTATCCCCACTAGCGGGGGGGCCAGATACGCAGTATTTT
NA	TRBV7-2	TRBJ2-7	NA	CASSPKGGIGAPMQYF	TGTGCCAGCAGCCCAAAGGGGGGAATTGGGGCCCCGATGCAGTACTTC
NA	TRBV15	TRBJ2-1	NA	CATSRVFGANNEQFF	TGTGCCACCAGCAGAGTGTTCGGGGCCAACAATGAGCAGTTCTTC
few	TRBV4-3	TRBJ1-1	NA	CASSQGANTEAFF	TGCGCCAGCAGCCAGGGGGCAAACACTGAAGCTTTCTTT
NA	TRBV6-6	TRBJ2-1	NA	CASSYTGNNEQFF	TGTGCCAGCAGTTACACAGGTAACAATGAGCAGTTCTTC
NA	TRBV6-5	TRBJ2-1	TRBD2	CATQILAGVGSEQFF	TGTGCCACCCAAATACTAGCGGGAGTAGGGAGTGAGCAGTTCTTC
NA	TRBV4-3	TRBJ2-7	NA	CASSPARSMTPYEQYF	TGCGCCAGCAGCCCCGCAAGATCGATGACTCCCTACGAGCAGTACTTC
NA	TRBV18	TRBJ2-1	TRBD2	CASSPRGSGGSVF	TGTGCCAGCTCACCACGGGGTAGCGGGGGCTCAGTCTTC
NA	TRBV5-4	TRBJ2-1	NA	CASSLIGDEQFF	TGTGCCAGCAGCTTGATTGGAGATGAGCAGTTCTTC
NA	TRBV6-6	TRBJ2-3	TRBD2	CASSYGGERSTDTQYF	TGTGCCAGCAGTTACGGGGGGGAGCGGTCCACAGATACGCAGTATTTT
NA	TRBV7-2	TRBJ2-2	NA	CASSWWAGELFF	TGTGCCAGCAGCTGGTGGGCCGGGGAGCTGTTTTTT
few	TRBV19	TRBJ2-4	TRBD1	CASSMGDRGDIQYF	TGTGCCAGTAGTATGGGGGACAGGGGGGACATTCAGTACTTC
NA	TRBV7-8	TRBJ2-7	TRBD2	CASSLDGSGGATSYEQYF	TGTGCCAGCAGCTTAGACGGGAGCGGGGGGGCTACGTCCTACGAGCAGTACTTC
NA	TRBV19	TRBJ2-6	NA	CASRTEGGSGANVLTF	TGTGCCAGTAGGACGGAGGGAGGCTCTGGGGCCAACGTCCTGACTTTC
NA	TRBV11-3	TRBJ2-5	NA	CASSLGRQEGETQYF	TGTGCCAGCAGCTTAGGGCGGCAGGAGGGCGAGACCCAGTACTTC
medium-sized	TRBV5-5	TRBJ2-7	NA	CASSLAWDYEQYF	TGTGCCAGCAGCTTGGCGTGGGACTACGAGCAGTACTTC
NA	TRBV15	TRBJ2-7	NA	CATSRAPGDWLYEQYF	TGTGCCACCAGCAGAGCCCCGGGGGACTGGCTCTACGAGCAGTACTTC
once	TRBV7-8	TRBJ1-1	NA	CASSLRLNTEAFF	TGTGCCAGCAGCTTAAGGTTGAACACTGAAGCTTTCTTT